The 24 T cell receptor beta chains in this list originate from one sample, sequenced in a study of blood T cells in healthy people across ages. With a J-beta primer mix and a sample-barcoded 5' primer, a second PCR ran about 7 to 12 cycles. Via MiXCR, TCRdb re-called the 5' RACE reads, giving one row per CDR3 protein. The profile covers 1.5 million to 2 million distinct CDR3 sequences, with roughly 30% appearing a single time and roughly 8% taken by the ten largest. The sequencing input was blood. These receptor sequences come from a woman aged 25-40 years in good health.

As regards this clonotype: This may arise from a read error, as a much more abundant clone is one base away. The final CDR3 position lacks the conserved phenylalanine or tryptophan, pointing to a likely read error. The chain employs TRBV3-1 and TRBJ1-6; D not resolved. V lost 4 bases, J lost 8 bases, and 12 bases lay in between. CDR1 is LGHDT and CDR2 is YNNKEL in the germline V gene (reference sequence). The CDR3 has 14 amino acids. The CDR3 DNA is TGTGCCAGCAGCCTTCGCGGGTCAGATTCACCCCTCCACTCT. It is translated as CASSLRGSDSPLHS.

Worth noting for this clonotype: A junction end diverges from the germline sequence, so it may reflect a read error. The J gene is TRBJ1-6, the V gene TRBV5-1, with D possibly TRBD1 on 5 matching bases. Germline CDR1 and CDR2: SGHRS and YFSETQ. The CDR3 contains 17 residues. DNA of the CDR3: TGCCCCAGCAGCTTGGAGGGAACAGGTCCCGTAAGTTCACCCCTCCACTTT. Amino acid sequence: CPSSLEGTGPVSSPLHF.

A word on this clonotype: Here the CDR3 omits its conserved ending phenylalanine or tryptophan, so a read error is the likely source. The J gene is TRBJ2-5, the V gene TRBV5-1; TRBD2 matches 8 bases. Trimming took 4 bases from V and 2 from J; bases not matched to a gene: 4. CDR3 length: 14 residues. Germline CDR1 SGHRS, CDR2 YFSETQ. The CDR3: CASSVAGPQETQYI. For the CDR3, the DNA is TGCGCCAGCAGCGTAGCGGGGCCGCAAGAGACCCAGTACATC.

Remarks on this clonotype: A much larger clone differs by one base, so this may be a read error. The chain carries TRBV7-9 and TRBJ2-1; TRBD2 agrees at 10 bases. Germline-derived CDR1 and CDR2 are SEHNR and FQNEAQ (reference sequence). The CDR3 covers 16 residues. With 1 base clipped from V and 13 bases from J, the junction kept 13 bases outside the gene matches. CDR3 residues: CASSLVASGGEETQFF. DNA of the CDR3: TGTGCCAGCAGCTTAGTGGCTAGCGGGGGCGAAGAGACCCAGTTCTTC.

This sequence joins TRBV20-1 and TRBJ1-2; D gene ambiguous. The CDR3 is made up of 11 amino acids. The germline V gene has CDR1 DFQATT and CDR2 SNEGSKA (reference sequence). Trimming took off 0 bases at V and 7 bases at J, with 6 bases between the two ends. Here the CDR3 DNA reads TGCAGTGCTAGAGAATTGGGTGGCTACACCTTC. It specifies CSARELGGYTF.

Points on this clonotype: This sequence may be a read error, since a much larger clone differs from it by one base. The chain employs TRBV29-1 and TRBJ1-2; the D gene is possibly TRBD1 (6 bases). The CDR3 covers 12 residues. Germline lookup yields CDR1 SQVTM and CDR2 ANQGSEA. CDR3 bases: TGCAGCGTTGAAGACAGGGGCTATGGCTACATCTTC. Its translation is CSVEDRGYGYIF.

This clonotype showed up just a few times. The chain has TRBV20-1 and TRBJ2-7; 8 nucleotides match TRBD1. This CDR3 spans 16 amino acids. The germline gives CDR1 DFQATT, CDR2 SNEGSKA (reference sequence). V dropped 4 bases and J dropped 1; count of bases not matched to a gene: 12. For the CDR3, the DNA is TGCAGTGCTATTGGGACAGGAGATCTTCGATCCTACGAGCAGTACTTC. As protein: CSAIGTGDLRSYEQYF.

This clonotype was counted only a few times. This rearrangement joins TRBV6-2 or TRBV6-3 to TRBJ1-2; 7 nucleotides line up with TRBD1. V lost 4 bases, J lost 0 bases, and 2 bases stayed unmatched. The CDR3 totals 14 residues. Germline V gene lookup returns CDR1 MNHEY and CDR2 SVGEGT. This CDR3 reads CASSWTGPNYGYTF. CDR3 bases: TGTGCCAGCAGTTGGACAGGACCTAACTATGGCTACACCTTC.

CDR3 in DNA: TGTGCCAGCAGGGAAGGACTAGCGGTATCCAATGAGCAGTTCTTC. It encodes CASREGLAVSNEQFF. The chain uses TRBV7-2 and TRBJ2-1; 10 bases fit TRBD2. V shed 6 bases, J shed 6 bases, and the junction held 8 bases outside the gene matches. Germline V CDR1 and CDR2: SGHTA, FQGNSA. The length of the CDR3 is 15 residues.

The rearrangement links TRBV5-1 to TRBJ2-1; D is unresolved. The CDR3 has 17 amino acids. Germline V gene data show CDR1 as SGHRS and CDR2 as YFSETQ. Trimming stripped 2 bases from V and 0 bases from J, with 15 bases between. CDR3 nucleotide sequence: TGCGCCAGCAGCTTATACGGGTTCGGCGGCTCCTACAATGAGCAGTTCTTC. Protein sequence: CASSLYGFGGSYNEQFF.

In this sample, this clonotype turned up a few times. The rearrangement joins TRBV7-9 to TRBJ2-7; D uncertain. V was trimmed by 10 bases and J by 6 bases, leaving 19 bases between them. Germline values: CDR1 SEHNR, CDR2 FQNEAQ (reference sequence). This CDR3 spans 13 amino acids. Written as DNA, the CDR3 is TGTGCCACCTACCTCGGGCCTGATGGCGAGCAGTACTTC. It specifies CATYLGPDGEQYF.

This clonotype has only a few counts. V usage is TRBV7-2 and J usage is TRBJ2-5, with D possibly being TRBD2 (6 bases). This CDR3 spans 15 amino acids. Trimming left V 4 bases short and J 5 bases short, with 17 bases between. CDR1 and CDR2 (germline): SGHTA, FQGNSA. Here the CDR3 reads CASSSGTSRGETQYF. DNA for the CDR3: TGTGCCAGCAGCTCGGGGACTTCTCGGGGTGAGACCCAGTACTTC.

Many counts were recorded for this clonotype. The chain is built from TRBV20-1 and TRBJ2-7; possible D gene TRBD2, 5 bases. The CDR3 runs 12 residues. Germline V gene sequence: CDR1 DFQATT, CDR2 SNEGSKA (reference sequence). Trimming stripped 6 bases from V and 2 bases from J, with 11 bases between. This CDR3 reads CSARDFTYEQYF. CDR3 DNA: TGCAGTGCCCGGGATTTCACCTACGAGCAGTACTTC.

This chain connects TRBV10-3 to TRBJ2-1; 8 nucleotides line up with TRBD2. The germline gives CDR1 ENHRY, CDR2 SYGVKD. J was trimmed by 5 bases and V by 6 bases; bases with no gene match: 15. This CDR3 spans 17 amino acids. CDR3 nucleotide sequence: TGTGCCATCAGGCCTACGGGAGCTAGCGGGTATAACAATGAGCAGTTCTTC. Its translation is CAIRPTGASGYNNEQFF.

About this clonotype itself: The junction departs from the called germline gene at one end, perhaps through a read error. V is TRBV5-1 and J is TRBJ2-7, with a weak D call TRBD1 (5 bases). This CDR3 has 14 residues. Per the germline V gene, CDR1 is SGHRS and CDR2 is YFSETQ. The CDR3 DNA reads TGCGTCAGCAGCTTGGTGCAGGGCACCTACGAGCAGTACTTC. Translated, it gives CVSSLVQGTYEQYF.

The chain recombines TRBV5-1 with TRBJ2-3, with D perhaps being TRBD1 or TRBD2 (5 bases each). V was shortened by 3 bases and J by 2 bases, with 16 bases between the two germline ends. The length of the CDR3 is 16 residues. From germline, CDR1 is SGHRS and CDR2 YFSETQ. The DNA of the CDR3 is TGCGCCAGCAGCTATGGGACCAGCGTATCCACAGATACGCAGTATTTT. It is translated as CASSYGTSVSTDTQYF. The whole variable domain, filled in from reference TRBV5-1 and TRBJ2-3, reads KAGVTQTPRYLIKTRGQQVTLSCSPISGHRSVSWYQQTPGQGLQFLFEYFSETQRNKGNFPGRFSGRQFSNSRSEMNVSTLELGDSALYLCASSYGTSVSTDTQYFGPGTRLTVL.

Comment on this clonotype: A much larger clone lies a single base off, so this may be a read error. V and J are TRBV7-6 and TRBJ2-1; D is tentatively TRBD1 or TRBD2 (5 bases each). The CDR3 covers 15 residues. Germline CDR1 reads SGHVS; CDR2 reads FNYEAQ. CDR3 loop: CAGSLYGTDDNEQFF. The CDR3 nucleotides read TGTGCCGGCAGCCTATATGGGACGGACGACAATGAGCAGTTCTTC.

The rearrangement uses TRBV5-1 and TRBJ2-7; D possibly matches TRBD1 or TRBD2 (5 bases each). This CDR3 spans 14 amino acids. V gave up 1 base and J gave up 6 bases, with 14 bases separating them. Germline V CDR1 and CDR2: SGHRS, YFSETQ. CDR3 residues: CASSLRDLASEQYF. CDR3 in DNA: TGCGCCAGCAGCTTGCGGGACCTTGCCTCCGAGCAGTACTTC.

This clonotype has just a few counts. J is TRBJ1-6 and V is TRBV20-1, with 7 bases lining up with TRBD1. Trimming took 1 base from V and 17 from J; bases not matched to a gene: 11. Per the germline V gene, CDR1 is DFQATT and CDR2 is SNEGSKA (reference sequence). There are 13 residues in the CDR3. CDR3 region: CSARARQQGQVHF. CDR3 sequence (DNA): TGCAGTGCTAGAGCCCGACAACAGGGGCAGGTCCACTTT.

The V and J genes are TRBV6-4 and TRBJ1-2; the match to TRBD1 covers 7 bases. Germline V gives CDR1 MRHNA, CDR2 SNTAGT. Trimming cost V 6 bases and J 5 bases; bases outside gene matches: 15. This CDR3 comprises 16 residues. The CDR3 spells CASSAGTGDSVYGYTF. The CDR3 DNA reads TGTGCCAGCAGCGCCGGCACAGGGGATTCCGTTTATGGCTACACCTTC.

This clonotype was detected ten times or more. The chain combines TRBV24-1 with TRBJ2-1; TRBD1 is a possible D gene (6 bases). V lost 5 bases and J 6 bases, leaving 10 bases between the germline ends. In germline, CDR1 is KGHDR, CDR2 SFDVKD. This CDR3 is built from 13 residues. The CDR3 region is CATSGTVGNEQFF. CDR3 DNA sequence: TGTGCCACCAGTGGGACAGTAGGCAATGAGCAGTTCTTC.

This clonotype was detected ten times or more. The chain joins TRBV7-9 to TRBJ1-1; weak D call: TRBD1 (5 bases). Per the germline V gene, CDR1 is SEHNR and CDR2 is FQNEAQ (reference sequence). Trimming took off 10 bases at V and 1 base at J, with 10 bases between the two ends. The CDR3 is 12 residues long. CDR3 region: CATLRGNTEAFF. CDR3 DNA sequence: TGTGCCACCCTTAGGGGGAACACTGAAGCTTTCTTT.

This clonotype was detected only a few times. A much larger clone differs by one base, so this may be a read error. The chain couples TRBV11-2 to TRBJ2-7; 7 nucleotides align to TRBD1. The CDR3 has 16 amino acids. Germline CDR1 reads SGHAT; CDR2 reads FQNNGV. V gave up 4 bases and J gave up 1 base; unmatched junction bases: 10. CDR3 region: CASSSGRGQASYEQYF. Here the CDR3 DNA reads TGTGCCAGCAGCTCGGGGCGCGGACAGGCGTCCTACGAGCAGTACTTC. The full variable domain, rest sourced from reference TRBV11-2 and TRBJ2-7, is EAGVAQSPRYKIIEKRQSVAFWCNPISGHATLYWYQQILGQGPKLLIQFQNNGVVDDSQLPKDRFSAERLKGVDSTLKIQPAKLEDSAVYLCASSSGRGQASYEQYFGPGTRLTVT.

Concerning this clonotype: A much larger clone differs from this one at a single base, so this may be a read error. The chain is built from TRBV29-1 and TRBJ2-1; 11 nucleotides match TRBD2. This CDR3 has 14 residues. With 7 bases clipped from V and 13 bases from J, the junction kept 15 bases outside the gene matches. The germline gives CDR1 SQVTM, CDR2 ANQGSEA. The CDR3 spells CSELSGGAEETQFF. CDR3 nucleotide sequence: TGCAGCGAACTTAGCGGGGGGGCGGAGGAGACCCAGTTCTTC.